The sequence of this T cell receptor (beta chain) was determined in a study of a mutant IDH1 vaccine in newly diagnosed glioma. Whole-study context: Patients got radiotherapy, temozolomide, or both beforehand, and most got both.

The time point was: week 35, safety follow-up. The content of each vaccine dose was 300 ug of mutant IDH1 20-mer peptide, and topical imiquimod accompanied it. The CDR3 loop spans 15 amino acids. CDR1 is SGDLS, CDR2 YYNGEE, per germline. V lost 4 bases and J lost 6; bases outside the gene matches: 12. TCRdb's table, derived via immunoSEQ multiplex PCR, lists solely in-frame clones and lacks some. Of about 41,000 clones in the sample, roughly nine tenths were seen once. Of note for this clone: Its antigen remains unknown.

The material was PBMCs, obtained from a glioma patient whose treatment included an IDH1 peptide vaccine. The chain is built from TRBV9 and TRBJ2-7; 8 bases are a match to TRBD1. This TCR was sampled from a man in his forties or fifties with glioma. CDR3 nucleotides: TGTGCCAGCAGCCGAGACCCGGGACAGGCCTTCGAGCAGTACTTC. Protein product: CASSRDPGQAFEQYF.